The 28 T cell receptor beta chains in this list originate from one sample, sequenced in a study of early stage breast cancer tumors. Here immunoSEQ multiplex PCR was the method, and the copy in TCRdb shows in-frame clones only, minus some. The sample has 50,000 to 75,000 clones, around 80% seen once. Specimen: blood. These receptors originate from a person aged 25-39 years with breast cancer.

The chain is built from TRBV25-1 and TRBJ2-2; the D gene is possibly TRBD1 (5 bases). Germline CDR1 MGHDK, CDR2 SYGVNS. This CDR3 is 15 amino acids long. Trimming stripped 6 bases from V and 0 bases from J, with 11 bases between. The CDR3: CASRSDSANTGELFF. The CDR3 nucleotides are TGTGCCAGCAGATCAGACAGCGCGAACACCGGGGAGCTGTTTTTT.

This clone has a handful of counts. DNA of the CDR3: TGTGCCAGCAGTGCCCCTGACAGTTCCTACGAGCAGTACTTC. Its protein product is CASSAPDSSYEQYF. This rearrangement joins TRBV6-5 to TRBJ2-7; D perhaps matches TRBD1 (5 bases). Germline V gene sequence: CDR1 MNHEY, CDR2 SVGAGI. V was trimmed by 5 bases and J by 1 base, leaving 12 bases between them. The CDR3 is 14 residues long.

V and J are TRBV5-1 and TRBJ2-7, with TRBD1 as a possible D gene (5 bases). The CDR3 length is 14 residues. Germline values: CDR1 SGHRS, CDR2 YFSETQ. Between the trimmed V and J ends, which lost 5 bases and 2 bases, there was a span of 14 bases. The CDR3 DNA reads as TGCGCCAGCAGAACTCGTCAGGGAACCTACGAGCAGTACTTC. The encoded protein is CASRTRQGTYEQYF.

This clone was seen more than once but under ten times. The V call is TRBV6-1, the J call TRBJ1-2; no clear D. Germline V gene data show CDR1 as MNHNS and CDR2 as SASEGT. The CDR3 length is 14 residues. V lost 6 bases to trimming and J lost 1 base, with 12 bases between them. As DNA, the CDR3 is TGTGCCAGCAGGATAGACCTTTTTAACTATGGCTACACCTTC. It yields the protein CASRIDLFNYGYTF.

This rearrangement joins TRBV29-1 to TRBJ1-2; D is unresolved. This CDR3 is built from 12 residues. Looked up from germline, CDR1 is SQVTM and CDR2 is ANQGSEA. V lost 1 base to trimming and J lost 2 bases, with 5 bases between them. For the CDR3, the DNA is TGCAGCGTTGAAGCATCCAACTATGGCTACACCTTC. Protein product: CSVEASNYGYTF.

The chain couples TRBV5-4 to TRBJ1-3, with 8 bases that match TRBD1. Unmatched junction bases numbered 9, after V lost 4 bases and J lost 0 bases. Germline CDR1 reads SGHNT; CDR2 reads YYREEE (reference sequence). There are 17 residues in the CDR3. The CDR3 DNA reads TGTGCCAGCAGCCCCAGACAGGGGACTCTCTCTGGAAACACCATATATTTT. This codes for CASSPRQGTLSGNTIYF.

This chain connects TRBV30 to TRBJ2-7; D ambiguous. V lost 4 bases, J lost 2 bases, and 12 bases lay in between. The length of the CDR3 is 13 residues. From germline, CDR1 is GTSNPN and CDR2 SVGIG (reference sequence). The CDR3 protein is CAWTRTPTYEQYF. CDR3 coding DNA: TGTGCCTGGACTCGGACGCCAACCTACGAGCAGTACTTC.

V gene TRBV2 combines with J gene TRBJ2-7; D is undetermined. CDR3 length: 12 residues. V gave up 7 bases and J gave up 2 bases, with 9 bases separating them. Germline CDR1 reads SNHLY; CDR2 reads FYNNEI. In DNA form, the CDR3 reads TGTGCCAGCACCGAGCGCCCCTACGAGCAGTACTTC. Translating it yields CASTERPYEQYF.

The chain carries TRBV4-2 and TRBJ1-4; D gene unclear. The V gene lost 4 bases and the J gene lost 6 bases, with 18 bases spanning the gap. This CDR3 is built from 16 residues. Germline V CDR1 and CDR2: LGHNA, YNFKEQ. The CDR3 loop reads CASSLRTGDTYEKLFF. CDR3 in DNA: TGTGCCAGCAGCCTAAGGACGGGCGATACTTATGAAAAACTGTTTTTT.

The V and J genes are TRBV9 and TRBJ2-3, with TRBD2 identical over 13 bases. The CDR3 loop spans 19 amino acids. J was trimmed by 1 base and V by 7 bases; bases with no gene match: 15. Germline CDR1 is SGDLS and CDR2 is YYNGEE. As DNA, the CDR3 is TGTGCCAGCTCCCGTAGCAGGACTAGCGGGAGTGGGGGCACAGATACGCAGTATTTT. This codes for CASSRSRTSGSGGTDTQYF.

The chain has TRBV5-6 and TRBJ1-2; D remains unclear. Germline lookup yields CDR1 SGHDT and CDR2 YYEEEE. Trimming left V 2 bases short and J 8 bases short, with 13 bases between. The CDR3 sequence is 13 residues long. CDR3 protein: CASSFSSASGYTF. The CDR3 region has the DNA TGTGCCAGCAGCTTTTCATCCGCGAGCGGCTACACCTTC.

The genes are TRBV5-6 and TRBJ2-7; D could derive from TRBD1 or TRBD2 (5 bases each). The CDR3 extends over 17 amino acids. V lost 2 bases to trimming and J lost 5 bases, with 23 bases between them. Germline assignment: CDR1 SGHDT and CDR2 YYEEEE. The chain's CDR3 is CASSFSGLQGTPHEQYF. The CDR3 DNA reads TGTGCCAGCAGCTTTAGTGGACTTCAGGGAACTCCCCACGAGCAGTACTTC.

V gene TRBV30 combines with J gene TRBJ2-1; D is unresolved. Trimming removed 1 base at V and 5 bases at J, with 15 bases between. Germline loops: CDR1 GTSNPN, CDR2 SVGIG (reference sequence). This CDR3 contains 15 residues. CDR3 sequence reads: CAWSGLALANNEQFF. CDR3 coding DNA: TGTGCCTGGAGTGGGTTAGCCCTGGCTAACAATGAGCAGTTCTTC. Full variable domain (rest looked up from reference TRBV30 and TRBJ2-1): SQTIHQWPATLVQPVGSPLSLECTVEGTSNPNLYWYRQAAGRGLQLLFYSVGIGQISSEVPQNLSASRPQDRQFILSSKKLLLSDSGFYLCAWSGLALANNEQFFGPGTRLTVL.

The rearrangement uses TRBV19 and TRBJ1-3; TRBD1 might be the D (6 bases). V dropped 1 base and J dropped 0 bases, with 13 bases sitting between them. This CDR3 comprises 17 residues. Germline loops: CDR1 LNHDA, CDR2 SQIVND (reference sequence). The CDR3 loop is CASSIAQGHISGNTIYF. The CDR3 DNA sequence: TGTGCCAGTAGTATAGCACAGGGTCATATCTCTGGAAACACCATATATTTT.

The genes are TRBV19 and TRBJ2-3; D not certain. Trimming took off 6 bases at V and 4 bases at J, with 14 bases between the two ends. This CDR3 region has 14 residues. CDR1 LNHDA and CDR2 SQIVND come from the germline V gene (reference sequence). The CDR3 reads CASSYVGYADTQYF. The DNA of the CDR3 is TGTGCCAGTAGCTACGTAGGTTACGCAGATACGCAGTATTTT.

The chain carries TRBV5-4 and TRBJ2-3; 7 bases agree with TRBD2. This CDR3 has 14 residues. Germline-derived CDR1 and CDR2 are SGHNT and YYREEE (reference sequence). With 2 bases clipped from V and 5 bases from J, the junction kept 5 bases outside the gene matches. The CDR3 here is CASSFAGAGDTQYF. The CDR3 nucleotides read TGTGCCAGCAGCTTTGCGGGAGCGGGAGATACGCAGTATTTT.

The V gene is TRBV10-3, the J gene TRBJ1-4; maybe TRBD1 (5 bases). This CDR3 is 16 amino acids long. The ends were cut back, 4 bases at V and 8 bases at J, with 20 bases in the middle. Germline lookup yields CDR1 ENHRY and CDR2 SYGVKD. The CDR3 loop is CAISGDRDRVREKLFF. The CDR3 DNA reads TGTGCCATCAGTGGCGATCGCGACAGAGTTCGGGAAAAACTGTTTTTT.

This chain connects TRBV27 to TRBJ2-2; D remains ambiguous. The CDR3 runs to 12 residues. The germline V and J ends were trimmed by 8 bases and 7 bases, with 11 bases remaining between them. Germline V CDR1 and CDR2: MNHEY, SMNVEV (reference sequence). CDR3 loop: CASGLLGGELFF. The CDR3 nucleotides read TGTGCCAGCGGTCTTTTGGGCGGGGAGCTGTTTTTT.

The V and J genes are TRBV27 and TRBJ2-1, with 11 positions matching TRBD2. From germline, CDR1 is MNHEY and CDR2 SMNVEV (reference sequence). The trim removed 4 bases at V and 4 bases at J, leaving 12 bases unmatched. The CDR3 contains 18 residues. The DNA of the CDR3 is TGTGCCAGCAGTTCAAGCCGGGTAGCGGGAGGGGGTTACAATGAGCAGTTCTTC. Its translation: CASSSSRVAGGGYNEQFF.

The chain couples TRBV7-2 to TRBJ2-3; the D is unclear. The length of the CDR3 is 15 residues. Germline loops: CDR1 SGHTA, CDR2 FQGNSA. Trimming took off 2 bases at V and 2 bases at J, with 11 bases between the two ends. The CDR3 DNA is TGTGCCAGCAGCTTAAATGTGAGCCCCACAGATACGCAGTATTTT. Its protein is CASSLNVSPTDTQYF.

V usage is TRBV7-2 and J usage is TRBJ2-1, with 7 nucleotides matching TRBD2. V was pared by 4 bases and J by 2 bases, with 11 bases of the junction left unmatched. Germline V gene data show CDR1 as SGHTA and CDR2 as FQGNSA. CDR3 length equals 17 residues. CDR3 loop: CASSSSLGGSPYNEQFF. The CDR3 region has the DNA TGTGCCAGCAGCTCGTCCTTGGGGGGGAGTCCCTACAATGAGCAGTTCTTC. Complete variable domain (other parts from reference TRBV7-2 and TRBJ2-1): GAGVSQSPSNKVTEKGKDVELRCDPISGHTALYWYRQSLGQGLEFLIYFQGNSAPDKSGLPSDRFSAERTGGSVSTLTIQRTQQEDSAVYLCASSSSLGGSPYNEQFFGPGTRLTVL.

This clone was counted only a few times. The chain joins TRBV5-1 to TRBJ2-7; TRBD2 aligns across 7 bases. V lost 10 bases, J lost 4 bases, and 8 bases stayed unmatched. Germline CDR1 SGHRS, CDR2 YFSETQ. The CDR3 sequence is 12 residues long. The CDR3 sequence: CASGEGRYEQYF. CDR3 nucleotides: TGCGCCTCGGGGGAGGGCCGTTACGAGCAGTACTTC.

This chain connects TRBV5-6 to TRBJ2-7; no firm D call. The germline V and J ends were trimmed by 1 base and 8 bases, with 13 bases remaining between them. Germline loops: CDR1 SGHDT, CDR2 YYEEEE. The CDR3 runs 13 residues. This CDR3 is CASSLSALNKQYF. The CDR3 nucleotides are TGTGCCAGCAGCTTGTCGGCCCTAAACAAGCAGTACTTC. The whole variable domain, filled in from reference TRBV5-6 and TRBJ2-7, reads DAGVTQSPTHLIKTRGQQVTLRCSPKSGHDTVSWYQQALGQGPQFIFQYYEEEERQRGNFPDRFSGHQFPNYSSELNVNALLLGDSALYLCASSLSALNKQYFGPGTRLTVT.

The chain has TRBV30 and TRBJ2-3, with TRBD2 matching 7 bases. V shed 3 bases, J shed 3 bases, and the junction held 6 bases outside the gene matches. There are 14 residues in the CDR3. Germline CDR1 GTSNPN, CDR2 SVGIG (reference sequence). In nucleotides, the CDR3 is TGTGCCTGGAGCGGGGAGGGGTGGACAGATACGCAGTATTTT. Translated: CAWSGEGWTDTQYF.

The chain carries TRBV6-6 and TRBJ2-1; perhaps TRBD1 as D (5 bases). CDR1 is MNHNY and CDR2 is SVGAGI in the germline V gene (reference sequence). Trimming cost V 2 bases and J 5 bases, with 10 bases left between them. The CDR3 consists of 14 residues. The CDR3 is CASSYQDIDNEQFF. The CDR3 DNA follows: TGTGCCAGCAGTTACCAGGACATCGACAATGAGCAGTTCTTC.

The CDR3 reads CASKPTGSYSYEQYF. The CDR3 DNA sequence: TGTGCCAGCAAACCGACAGGGTCCTATTCCTACGAGCAGTACTTC. V and J are TRBV2 and TRBJ2-7; 7 bases align to TRBD1. Losses at the gene ends were 7 bases for V and 1 base for J; bases not matched to a gene: 10. The CDR3 extends over 15 amino acids. Germline V gene data show CDR1 as SNHLY and CDR2 as FYNNEI.

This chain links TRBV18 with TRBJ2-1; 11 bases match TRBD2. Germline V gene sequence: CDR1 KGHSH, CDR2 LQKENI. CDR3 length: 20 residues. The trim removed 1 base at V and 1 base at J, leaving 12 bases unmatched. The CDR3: CASSPLPGLAVTGSYNEQFF. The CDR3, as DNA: TGTGCCAGCTCACCACTGCCGGGACTAGCGGTTACGGGGTCCTACAATGAGCAGTTCTTC. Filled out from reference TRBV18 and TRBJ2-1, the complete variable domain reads NAGVMQNPRHLVRRRGQEARLRCSPMKGHSHVYWYRQLPEEGLKFMVYLQKENIIDESGMPKERFSAEFPKEGPSILRIQQVVRGDSAAYFCASSPLPGLAVTGSYNEQFFGPGTRLTVL.

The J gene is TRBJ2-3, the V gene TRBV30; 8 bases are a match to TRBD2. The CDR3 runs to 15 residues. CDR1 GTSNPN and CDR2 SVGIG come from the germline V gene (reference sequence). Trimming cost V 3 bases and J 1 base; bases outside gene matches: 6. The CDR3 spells CAWSGTRGGTDTQYF. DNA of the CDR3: TGTGCCTGGAGCGGGACTAGAGGGGGCACAGATACGCAGTATTTT. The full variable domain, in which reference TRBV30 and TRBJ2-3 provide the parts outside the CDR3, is SQTIHQWPATLVQPVGSPLSLECTVEGTSNPNLYWYRQAAGRGLQLLFYSVGIGQISSEVPQNLSASRPQDRQFILSSKKLLLSDSGFYLCAWSGTRGGTDTQYFGPGTRLTVL.